These 28 T cell receptor beta chains came from one sample sequenced in a study of CD8+ T cells in alopecia areata. Reverse transcription of extracted RNA yielded cDNA, which provided the sequencing template. Produced via immunoSEQ multiplex PCR; TCRdb's table is partial and in-frame only. Of fewer than 200,000 clones in the sample, approximately 70% were seen once. This sample comprised CD8+ T cells sorted from blood, obtained at week 0. All receptors come from a human donor with alopecia areata.

The V call is TRBV14, the J call TRBJ1-2; TRBD1 agrees at 7 bases. CDR1 is SGHDN, CDR2 FVKESK, per germline. There are 16 residues in the CDR3. With V trimmed by 0 bases and J by 6 bases, 10 bases remained unmatched. DNA of the CDR3: TGTGCCAGCAGCCAAGATGGGTCAGGGGGACCACATGGCTACACCTTC. This gives the protein CASSQDGSGGPHGYTF.

This clone has only a few counts. This sequence joins TRBV12-5 and TRBJ2-5, with 7 bases aligning to TRBD1. From germline, CDR1 is LGHNT and CDR2 FRNRAP. V shed 5 bases, J shed 2 bases, and the junction held 11 bases outside the gene matches. The CDR3 loop spans 16 amino acids. CDR3: CASGHGTGADQETQYF. DNA for the CDR3: TGTGCTAGTGGTCACGGAACAGGGGCCGATCAAGAGACCCAGTACTTC.

The chain employs TRBV30 and TRBJ2-3, with TRBD2 as a possible D gene (5 bases). The germline gives CDR1 GTSNPN, CDR2 SVGIG (reference sequence). V lost 0 bases to trimming and J lost 2 bases, with 9 bases between them. This CDR3 has 14 amino acids. CDR3 nucleotide sequence: TGTGCCTGGAGTGTGGGAGTTCCCACAGATACGCAGTATTTT. It encodes CAWSVGVPTDTQYF.

This clone was seen only once. Other DNA variants within this sample encode the same CDR3. This chain's CDR3 is CASSPRTDTQYF. In DNA, the CDR3 is TGTGCCAGCAGCCCGCGCACAGATACGCAGTATTTT. V and J are TRBV7-9 and TRBJ2-3; no definite D call. With 5 bases removed from V and 1 base from J, the gap between germline ends came to 4 bases. The CDR3 extends over 12 amino acids. Looked up from germline, CDR1 is SEHNR and CDR2 is FQNEAQ (reference sequence).

The rearrangement joins TRBV7-9 to TRBJ2-3; perhaps TRBD2 as D (5 bases). The CDR3 covers 15 residues. V was pared by 6 bases and J by 0 bases, with 13 bases between. Germline CDR1 is SEHNR and CDR2 is FQNEAQ (reference sequence). CDR3 in amino acids: CASSFVEDSTDTQYF. CDR3 coding DNA: TGTGCCAGCAGTTTCGTGGAGGACAGCACAGATACGCAGTATTTT.

The chain couples TRBV7-9 to TRBJ1-2; tentatively, D is TRBD1 (5 bases). This CDR3 spans 18 amino acids. Per germline, CDR1 SEHNR and CDR2 FQNEAQ (reference sequence). Trimming removed 3 bases at V and 1 base at J, with 21 bases between. CDR3 in DNA: TGTGCCAGCAGCTTTGCATCCCCAGGGCGGTCTTATAACTATGGCTACACCTTC. Translating it yields CASSFASPGRSYNYGYTF.

The V call is TRBV18, the J call TRBJ1-4, with D possibly TRBD1 on 5 matching bases. Germline V lookup: CDR1 KGHSH, CDR2 LQKENI. The CDR3 runs 15 residues. V lost 2 bases and J 3 bases, leaving 10 bases between the germline ends. The CDR3 protein is CASSPGGPANEKLFF. CDR3 bases: TGTGCCAGCTCACCAGGGGGACCCGCTAATGAAAAACTGTTTTTT. The full variable domain, rest sourced from reference TRBV18 and TRBJ1-4, is NAGVMQNPRHLVRRRGQEARLRCSPMKGHSHVYWYRQLPEEGLKFMVYLQKENIIDESGMPKERFSAEFPKEGPSILRIQQVVRGDSAAYFCASSPGGPANEKLFFGSGTQLSVL.

The genes are TRBV7-2 and TRBJ2-1, with 7 bases fitting TRBD2. The length of the CDR3 is 17 residues. The V gene end was trimmed by 0 bases and the J gene end by 0 bases; junction bases not matched to a gene: 5. The V gene's germline CDR1 is SGHTA and CDR2 FQGNSA. The CDR3 is CASSLAGGGPSYNEQFF. The DNA for the CDR3 is TGTGCCAGCAGCTTAGCCGGCGGGGGACCCTCCTACAATGAGCAGTTCTTC.

V usage is TRBV5-6 and J usage is TRBJ1-1; D gene uncertain. The V end lost 2 bases, the J end lost 10 bases, and 12 bases lay between the germline ends. Germline CDR1 and CDR2: SGHDT and YYEEEE. The CDR3 extends over 12 amino acids. The CDR3 DNA reads TGTGCCAGCAGCTTACCGGGAAGATTAGCTTTCTTT. Translating gives CASSLPGRLAFF.

The J gene is TRBJ2-1, the V gene TRBV2, with 13 positions matching TRBD2. The germline gives CDR1 SNHLY, CDR2 FYNNEI. Germline trimming cut 10 bases from V and 9 bases from J; bases unmatched to any gene: 9. The CDR3 length is 14 residues. As DNA, the CDR3 is TGTGCCACACCGACTAGCGGGGGGCTGGGTGAGCAGTTCTTC. Translation: CATPTSGGLGEQFF.

The gene calls are TRBV29-1 and TRBJ2-3; 12 positions match TRBD2. CDR3 length equals 18 residues. V lost 7 bases and J lost 4; bases outside the gene matches: 18. The germline V gene encodes CDR1 SQVTM and CDR2 ANQGSEA. In nucleotides, the CDR3 is TGCAGCGCTAGACTAGCGGGGGACCACCTTTGGCGGGCAGATACGCAGTATTTT. This sequence encodes CSARLAGDHLWRADTQYF.

V usage is TRBV6-1 and J usage is TRBJ1-6; D is ambiguous. Trimming removed 7 bases from V and 7 bases from J, with 17 bases in between. The CDR3 totals 15 residues. The V gene's germline CDR1 is MNHNS and CDR2 SASEGT. CDR3 loop: CASTFVTGENSPLHF. CDR3 DNA sequence: TGTGCCAGCACCTTCGTGACCGGAGAAAATTCACCCCTCCACTTT.

The table lists this clone with a few counts. The chain links TRBV29-1 to TRBJ2-2; TRBD2 is a possible D gene (6 bases). CDR1 and CDR2 (germline): SQVTM, ANQGSEA. The CDR3 consists of 16 residues. With 0 bases removed from V and 4 bases from J, the gap between germline ends came to 15 bases. In DNA form, the CDR3 reads TGCAGCGTTGAAGAGTGGGAACTAGCAGGCACCGGGGAGCTGTTTTTT. This gives the protein CSVEEWELAGTGELFF.

V gene TRBV27 combines with J gene TRBJ2-7, with 7 bases matching TRBD1. Per the germline V gene, CDR1 is MNHEY and CDR2 is SMNVEV (reference sequence). The CDR3 sequence is 14 residues long. J gave up 5 bases and V 3 bases, and 7 bases lay outside the gene matches. CDR3 nucleotide sequence: TGTGCCAGCAGTTTGACAGGGATTCGAAACGAGCAGTACTTC. This translates into CASSLTGIRNEQYF.

The chain has TRBV19 and TRBJ2-1; 9 nucleotides agree with TRBD2. Germline loops: CDR1 LNHDA, CDR2 SQIVND (reference sequence). With V trimmed by 8 bases and J by 7 bases, 6 bases remained unmatched. CDR3 length: 13 amino acids. The CDR3 reads CASSAGGWNEQFF. DNA of the CDR3: TGTGCCAGTTCCGCGGGGGGGTGGAATGAGCAGTTCTTC.

The chain has TRBV4-2 and TRBJ2-5; D unclear. The CDR3 sequence is 14 residues long. V was clipped by 2 bases and J by 5 bases, with 12 bases between them. Looked up from germline, CDR1 is LGHNA and CDR2 is YNFKEQ. CDR3: CASSQPPREETQYF. CDR3 sequence (DNA): TGTGCCAGCAGCCAACCGCCGAGAGAGGAGACCCAGTACTTC.

The chain combines TRBV2 with TRBJ2-3, with unresolved D. This CDR3 comprises 13 residues. Trimming took off 6 bases at V and 4 bases at J, with 11 bases between the two ends. Germline loops: CDR1 SNHLY, CDR2 FYNNEI. This chain's CDR3 is CASRDVRADTQYF. The CDR3 nucleotides read TGTGCCAGCAGGGATGTACGCGCAGATACGCAGTATTTT.

V usage is TRBV19 and J usage is TRBJ2-7; 7 bases agree with TRBD1. In germline, CDR1 is LNHDA, CDR2 SQIVND (reference sequence). Trimming at V came to 5 bases and at J to 4 bases, leaving 2 bases not matched to a gene. The CDR3 is 12 residues long. The chain's CDR3 is CASSATGYEQYF. The CDR3 bases are TGTGCCAGTAGTGCGACAGGGTACGAGCAGTACTTC.

The chain is built from TRBV5-6 and TRBJ1-2; tentative D call: TRBD1 (6 bases). V lost 2 bases and J lost 3, with 14 bases in between. There are 15 residues in the CDR3. Germline V gives CDR1 SGHDT, CDR2 YYEEEE. This CDR3 is CASSFVARGDYGYTF. Written as DNA, the CDR3 is TGTGCCAGCAGCTTCGTTGCCAGGGGCGACTATGGCTACACCTTC.

This clone showed up just a few times. V usage is TRBV29-1 and J usage is TRBJ2-2, with unresolved D. Germline CDR1 is SQVTM and CDR2 is ANQGSEA. This CDR3 has 11 residues. With 0 bases removed from V and 8 bases from J, the gap between germline ends came to 4 bases. CDR3: CSVEDLGELFF. CDR3 bases: TGCAGCGTTGAAGATTTGGGGGAGCTGTTTTTT.

The chain carries TRBV7-9 and TRBJ2-5; D perhaps matches TRBD1 (5 bases). V dropped 3 bases and J dropped 2 bases, with 13 bases sitting between them. Germline V gives CDR1 SEHNR, CDR2 FQNEAQ (reference sequence). The CDR3 loop spans 15 amino acids. CDR3 in amino acids: CASSFVGRGQETQYF. CDR3 DNA: TGTGCCAGCAGCTTTGTTGGTAGGGGACAAGAGACCCAGTACTTC.

This clone was found once. V and J are TRBV11-2 and TRBJ1-1; D unresolved. This CDR3 is 19 amino acids long. Trimming left V 3 bases short and J 1 base short, with 24 bases between. CDR1 is SGHAT, CDR2 FQNNGV, per germline. This CDR3 is CASSFIPPQYGSSNTEAFF. CDR3 nucleotide sequence: TGTGCCAGCAGCTTCATTCCGCCCCAGTATGGCAGCTCGAACACTGAAGCTTTCTTT.

The J gene is TRBJ2-1, the V gene TRBV7-9; 8 nucleotides line up with TRBD2. The V and J ends lost 8 bases and 0 bases, in that order; junction bases with no gene match: 3. Germline loops: CDR1 SEHNR, CDR2 FQNEAQ (reference sequence). This CDR3 contains 14 residues. CDR3: CASQAGASYNEQFF. DNA for the CDR3: TGTGCCAGCCAAGCGGGGGCCTCCTACAATGAGCAGTTCTTC.

The V and J genes are TRBV5-1 and TRBJ2-5; unclear D gene. V lost 0 bases to trimming and J lost 0 bases, with 9 bases between them. Germline V gene sequence: CDR1 SGHRS, CDR2 YFSETQ. CDR3 length: 15 amino acids. In DNA form, the CDR3 reads TGCGCCAGCAGCTTGGTCATAGGGTACCAAGAGACCCAGTACTTC. This sequence encodes CASSLVIGYQETQYF.

The genes are TRBV9 and TRBJ1-4; tentative D call: TRBD1 (5 bases). CDR1 and CDR2 from the germline V gene are SGDLS and YYNGEE. The CDR3 is 14 residues long. Trimming removed 6 bases at V and 3 bases at J, with 12 bases between. CDR3 in amino acids: CASNVGGANEKLFF. The CDR3, as DNA: TGTGCCAGCAATGTTGGGGGGGCTAATGAAAAACTGTTTTTT.

V gene TRBV13 combines with J gene TRBJ1-1; D possibly corresponds to TRBD1 (6 bases). V was cut by 4 bases and J by 10 bases, with 13 bases left in between. Germline V gives CDR1 PRHDT, CDR2 FYEKMQ (reference sequence). CDR3 length equals 12 residues. CDR3 amino acids: CASSSRDKSAFF. CDR3 bases: TGTGCCAGCAGCTCCCGGGACAAGTCAGCTTTCTTT.

The V gene is TRBV5-1, the J gene TRBJ1-2, with a tentative D call TRBD1 (5 bases). V lost 4 bases and J 8 bases, leaving 18 bases between the germline ends. CDR3 length: 14 amino acids. The germline gives CDR1 SGHRS, CDR2 YFSETQ. CDR3 coding DNA: TGCGCCAGCAGCCCGACCGGGACCTGGGAGGGCTACACCTTC. Protein product: CASSPTGTWEGYTF.

The chain recombines TRBV13 with TRBJ2-3; 9 bases agree with TRBD2. The CDR3 spans 15 residues. With 4 bases clipped from V and 2 bases from J, the junction kept 4 bases outside the gene matches. Germline values: CDR1 PRHDT, CDR2 FYEKMQ (reference sequence). CDR3 region: CASSSLAGPTDTQYF. The CDR3 bases are TGTGCCAGCAGCTCACTAGCGGGCCCCACAGATACGCAGTATTTT. Based on the CDR3 plus reference TRBV13 and TRBJ2-3, the full variable domain is AAGVIQSPRHLIKEKRETATLKCYPIPRHDTVYWYQQGPGQDPQFLISFYEKMQSDKGSIPDRFSAQQFSDYHSELNMSSLELGDSALYFCASSSLAGPTDTQYFGPGTRLTVL.